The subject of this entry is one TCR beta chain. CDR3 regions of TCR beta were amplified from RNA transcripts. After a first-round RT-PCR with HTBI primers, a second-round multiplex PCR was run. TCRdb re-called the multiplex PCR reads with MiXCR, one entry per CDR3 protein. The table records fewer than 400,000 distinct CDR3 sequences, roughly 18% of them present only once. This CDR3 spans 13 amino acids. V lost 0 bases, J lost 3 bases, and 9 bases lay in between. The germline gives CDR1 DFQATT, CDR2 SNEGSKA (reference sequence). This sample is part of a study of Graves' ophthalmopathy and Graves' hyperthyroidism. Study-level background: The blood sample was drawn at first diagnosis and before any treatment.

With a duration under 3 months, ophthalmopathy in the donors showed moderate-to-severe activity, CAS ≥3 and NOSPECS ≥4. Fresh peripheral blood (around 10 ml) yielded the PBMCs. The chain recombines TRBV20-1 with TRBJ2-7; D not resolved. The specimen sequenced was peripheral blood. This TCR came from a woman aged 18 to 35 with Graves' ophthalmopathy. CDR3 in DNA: TGCAGTGCTAGAGATGGAGCTCTCTACGAGCAGTACTTC. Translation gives CSARDGALYEQYF.